Following are 25 T cell receptor beta chains from one sample sequenced in a study of siplizumab effects on memory and regulatory T cells. The table came from immunoSEQ multiplex PCR; TCRdb's copy has only in-frame clones and leaves some out. Counted here are some 81,000 clones, 95% occurring once; the ten biggest clones make up 18%. Sequencing was carried out using CD8+ T cells sorted from blood. The receptor source for this set is a human donor in good health.

The chain joins TRBV7-6 to TRBJ2-5; the D is unclear. There are 13 residues in the CDR3. Germline CDR1 SGHVS, CDR2 FNYEAQ. Trimming pared 5 bases from V and 3 bases from J, leaving 10 bases between. The CDR3 is CASSQTPKETQYF. CDR3 DNA sequence: TGTGCCAGCAGCCAGACCCCAAAAGAGACCCAGTACTTC. The whole variable domain, remainder taken from reference TRBV7-6 and TRBJ2-5, is GAGVSQSPRYKVTKRGQDVALRCDPISGHVSLYWYRQALGQGPEFLTYFNYEAQQDKSGLPNDRFSAERPEGSISTLTIQRTEQRDSAMYRCASSQTPKETQYFGPGTRLLVL.

V usage is TRBV7-8 and J usage is TRBJ2-2; D tentatively reads TRBD1 or TRBD2 (5 bases each). CDR1 and CDR2 (germline): SGHVS, FQNEAQ. This CDR3 has 15 amino acids. V was shortened by 1 base and J by 5 bases, with 11 bases between the two germline ends. The CDR3, as DNA: TGTGCCAGCAGCTTAGTGGGGTGGGGGACCGGGGAGCTGTTTTTT. It codes for CASSLVGWGTGELFF.

This sequence joins TRBV13 and TRBJ2-5; 7 bases fit TRBD2. Germline CDR1 is PRHDT and CDR2 is FYEKMQ (reference sequence). The CDR3 is 17 amino acids. V gave up 5 bases and J gave up 5 bases; unmatched junction bases: 17. The CDR3 loop is CASSTPKAGSVGETQYF. Written as DNA, the CDR3 is TGTGCCAGCAGCACCCCAAAAGCGGGGAGCGTGGGGGAGACCCAGTACTTC.

This chain connects TRBV28 to TRBJ2-7; D might be TRBD1 (6 bases). V was pared by 6 bases and J by 2 bases, with 20 bases between. Germline V gene lookup returns CDR1 MDHEN and CDR2 SYDVKM. The CDR3 has 16 amino acids. The CDR3 is CASSSNRDTSPYEQYF. CDR3 DNA: TGTGCCAGCAGCTCAAACCGGGACACCAGTCCCTACGAGCAGTACTTC. The full variable domain, rest sourced from reference TRBV28 and TRBJ2-7, is DVKVTQSSRYLVKRTGEKVFLECVQDMDHENMFWYRQDPGLGLRLIYFSYDVKMKEKGDIPEGYSVSREKKERFSLILESASTNQTSMYLCASSSNRDTSPYEQYFGPGTRLTVT.

CDR3 protein: CASSVGSETQYF. The CDR3, as DNA: TGTGCCAGCAGCGTTGGATCGGAGACCCAGTACTTC. The V call is TRBV7-9, the J call TRBJ2-5; D gene ambiguous. The CDR3 extends over 12 amino acids. Trimming removed 5 bases at V and 5 bases at J, with 9 bases between. Germline loops: CDR1 SEHNR, CDR2 FQNEAQ (reference sequence).

The chain is built from TRBV6-6 and TRBJ2-5; TRBD2 agrees at 7 bases. The CDR3 length is 14 residues. The V and J ends lost 0 bases and 5 bases, in that order; junction bases with no gene match: 3. CDR1 and CDR2 (germline): MNHNY, SVGAGI (reference sequence). This chain's CDR3 is CASSYSGGGETQYF. The CDR3 DNA sequence: TGTGCCAGCAGTTACTCTGGGGGGGGTGAGACCCAGTACTTC.

This chain connects TRBV19 to TRBJ2-1, with 12 bases that match TRBD2. With 7 bases clipped from V and 3 bases from J, the junction kept 7 bases outside the gene matches. This CDR3 is 16 amino acids long. Germline lookup yields CDR1 LNHDA and CDR2 SQIVND (reference sequence). CDR3 residues: CASNPSGRGNYNEQFF. In DNA form, the CDR3 reads TGTGCCAGTAACCCTAGCGGGAGGGGGAACTACAATGAGCAGTTCTTC.

The chain combines TRBV1 with TRBJ2-1; the table's TRBD2 call for D was not verified on the DNA. TRBV1 is noted as a pseudogene. This CDR3 contains 18 residues. CDR3: CTSSQESASGRAYNEQFF. In DNA form, the CDR3 reads TGCACCAGCAGCCAAGAATCGGCTAGCGGGAGGGCCTACAATGAGCAGTTCTTC.

The rearrangement uses TRBV28 and TRBJ2-1; maybe TRBD2 (6 bases). This CDR3 is 16 amino acids long. Deletions cut 6 bases from V and 0 bases from J, with 15 bases between. Germline V CDR1 and CDR2: MDHEN, SYDVKM. CDR3 region: CASRASALSSYNEQFF. CDR3 DNA sequence: TGTGCCAGCAGAGCTAGCGCCCTAAGCTCCTACAATGAGCAGTTCTTC.

CDR3 in amino acids: CAWGTSGAGDTQYF. The CDR3 DNA reads TGTGCCTGGGGGACTAGCGGGGCGGGAGATACGCAGTATTTT. V gene TRBV30 combines with J gene TRBJ2-3; the match to TRBD2 covers 13 bases. Germline values: CDR1 GTSNPN, CDR2 SVGIG (reference sequence). V lost 5 bases to trimming and J lost 5 bases; unmatched junction nucleotides: 4. The CDR3 length is 14 residues.

The CDR3, as DNA: TGTGCCAGCAGTTTGAGGGGAAGGGAGACCCAGTACTTC. Translating it yields CASSLRGRETQYF. The chain uses TRBV28 and TRBJ2-5, with D tentatively TRBD1 or TRBD2 (5 bases each). Per germline, CDR1 MDHEN and CDR2 SYDVKM. Trimming took 3 bases from V and 5 from J, leaving 10 bases between them. The CDR3 extends over 13 amino acids.

The chain carries TRBV5-5 and TRBJ2-5; tentatively, D is TRBD2 (6 bases). The J call may be incorrect, as the DNA end agrees better with TRBJ2-7. The CDR3 has 16 amino acids. The germline V gene encodes CDR1 SGHKS and CDR2 YYEKEE (reference sequence). In DNA form, the CDR3 reads TGTGCCAGCACCCTAGGTCCGAGTAGCGGAGCCTACGAGCAGTACTTC. Protein sequence: CASTLGPSSGAYEQYF.

The rearrangement joins TRBV6-5 to TRBJ2-1; 11 bases line up with TRBD2. Trimming at V came to 6 bases and at J to 7 bases, leaving 8 bases not matched to a gene. Germline V gene data show CDR1 as MNHEY and CDR2 as SVGAGI. This CDR3 comprises 15 residues. The CDR3 DNA follows: TGTGCCAGCAGCCCCACTAGCGGGAGTGCGAATGAGCAGTTCTTC. This codes for CASSPTSGSANEQFF.

In this sample, this clone turned up once. The V gene is TRBV7-6, the J gene TRBJ2-3, with 11 bases matching TRBD2. V gave up 5 bases and J gave up 4 bases; unmatched junction bases: 8. Germline V gene lookup returns CDR1 SGHVS and CDR2 FNYEAQ. CDR3 length equals 16 residues. The CDR3 loop is CASSPLAGGLADTQYF. In DNA form, the CDR3 reads TGTGCCAGCAGCCCATTAGCGGGAGGGTTGGCAGATACGCAGTATTTT.

The rearrangement links TRBV27 to TRBJ2-7; TRBD1 might be the D (5 bases). Germline V gene sequence: CDR1 MNHEY, CDR2 SMNVEV (reference sequence). The CDR3 sequence is 15 residues long. Trimming removed 3 bases at V and 0 bases at J, with 12 bases between. The CDR3 sequence is CASSFTQGSSYEQYF. CDR3 bases: TGTGCCAGCAGTTTTACGCAGGGCTCCTCCTACGAGCAGTACTTC.

This clone came up once. The chain employs TRBV5-1 and TRBJ2-7; the match to TRBD1 covers 7 bases. This CDR3 has 14 amino acids. CDR1 is SGHRS, CDR2 YFSETQ, per germline. The V segment lost 4 bases and the J segment 5 bases; nucleotides outside the gene matches: 9. CDR3 region: CASSEGALGHEQYF. The CDR3 bases are TGCGCCAGCAGCGAGGGGGCGCTAGGACACGAGCAGTACTTC.

This sequence joins TRBV7-9 and TRBJ1-1; D remains ambiguous. Trimming took 5 bases from V and 10 from J, leaving 11 bases between them. The germline V gene encodes CDR1 SEHNR and CDR2 FQNEAQ (reference sequence). The CDR3 consists of 11 residues. The CDR3 DNA is TGTGCCAGCAGCGACCTTGGCAGAGCTTTCTTT. Its protein product is CASSDLGRAFF. Filled out from reference TRBV7-9 and TRBJ1-1, the complete variable domain reads DTGVSQNPRHKITKRGQNVTFRCDPISEHNRLYWYRQTLGQGPEFLTYFQNEAQLEKSRLLSDRFSAERPKGSFSTLEIQRTEQGDSAMYLCASSDLGRAFFGQGTRLTVV.

This clone was found once. The gene calls are TRBV5-8 and TRBJ2-1; 7 bases are shared with TRBD2. Unmatched junction bases numbered 3, after V lost 4 bases and J lost 2 bases. Germline lookup yields CDR1 SGHTS and CDR2 YDEGEE. This CDR3 is built from 14 residues. CDR3 in DNA: TGTGCCAGCAGCCCGGGACTAACCTACAATGAGCAGTTCTTC. Protein sequence: CASSPGLTYNEQFF.

This chain uses TRBV5-1 with TRBJ1-1; D is ambiguous. This CDR3 has 14 amino acids. Per germline, CDR1 SGHRS and CDR2 YFSETQ. V was pared by 4 bases and J by 4 bases, with 14 bases between. CDR3 coding DNA: TGCGCCAGCAGCCCCGATGACGGTAGCACTGAAGCTTTCTTT. As protein: CASSPDDGSTEAFF.

This rearrangement joins TRBV19 to TRBJ2-1; D not resolved. Germline CDR1 reads LNHDA; CDR2 reads SQIVND (reference sequence). The CDR3 sequence is 13 residues long. V lost 6 bases and J 1 base, leaving 7 bases between the germline ends. The CDR3: CASRSFSYNEQFF. The CDR3 coding sequence is TGTGCCAGTAGAAGCTTTTCCTACAATGAGCAGTTCTTC. Together with reference TRBV19 and TRBJ2-1, the CDR3 gives the full variable domain: DGGITQSPKYLFRKEGQNVTLSCEQNLNHDAMYWYRQDPGQGLRLIYYSQIVNDFQKGDIAEGYSVSREKKESFPLTVTSAQKNPTAFYLCASRSFSYNEQFFGPGTRLTVL.

The chain uses TRBV29-1 and TRBJ2-5, with TRBD2 matching 13 bases. The CDR3 runs 14 residues. Germline V gene data show CDR1 as SQVTM and CDR2 as ANQGSEA. Trimming took 5 bases from V and 11 from J; bases not matched to a gene: 11. The CDR3 sequence: CSVRAGTSGNMQYF. The CDR3 bases are TGCAGCGTTAGGGCTGGGACTAGCGGGAATATGCAGTACTTC.

In this sample, this clone turned up a few times. The chain employs TRBV6-6 and TRBJ2-7; TRBD2 agrees at 8 bases. The CDR3 length is 14 residues. V shed 5 bases, J shed 1 base, and the junction held 4 bases outside the gene matches. CDR1 is MNHNY, CDR2 SVGAGI, per germline (reference sequence). CDR3 protein: CASSRSGESYEQYF. The CDR3 bases are TGTGCCAGCAGTCGTAGCGGGGAGTCCTACGAGCAGTACTTC.

The chain uses TRBV7-6 and TRBJ2-1; TRBD1 aligns across 7 bases. J was trimmed by 2 bases and V by 4 bases; bases with no gene match: 23. Germline V gene data show CDR1 as SGHVS and CDR2 as FNYEAQ. The CDR3 runs to 21 residues. The CDR3 reads CASSSSVISEDRVLPYNEQFF. The CDR3 region has the DNA TGTGCCAGCAGCTCATCAGTTATTAGCGAAGACAGGGTTTTGCCCTACAATGAGCAGTTCTTC.

The V gene is TRBV7-9, the J gene TRBJ2-1, with 7 positions matching TRBD2. The germline CDR1 and CDR2 sequences are SEHNR and FQNEAQ (reference sequence). The J segment lost 12 bases and the V segment lost 5 bases, leaving 19 bases of the junction unmatched. The CDR3 contains 16 residues. The CDR3 loop reads CASSADGAGEGSAQFF. The CDR3 nucleotides are TGTGCCAGCAGCGCAGATGGGGCGGGAGAAGGGAGTGCGCAGTTCTTC.

The chain has TRBV7-9 and TRBJ1-1, with a tentative D call TRBD1 (6 bases). Trimming took 5 bases from V and 4 from J, leaving 11 bases between them. Per the germline V gene, CDR1 is SEHNR and CDR2 is FQNEAQ (reference sequence). The CDR3 totals 13 residues. The CDR3: CASSPGGGTEAFF. DNA for the CDR3: TGTGCCAGCAGCCCAGGAGGGGGCACTGAAGCTTTCTTT.